This T cell receptor (beta chain) comes out of a study of T cell responses to AZD1222 COVID-19 vaccine (dated by TCRdb to about 2021). With respect to the entire study: A total of over 230 trial participants underwent TCR sequencing, of whom approximately 200 had received two doses of AZD1222 and around 26 had received two doses of the MenACWY control vaccine. Trial participants were enrolled into age subgroups of 18-55, 56-69 and 70-plus years, which contained approximately 150, 30 and 60 TCR-sequenced participants, respectively.

The CDR3 regions of human TCRbeta chains were analyzed by immunosequencing. In the source study's methods: TCRs in the repertoires were compared against a reference library of SARS-CoV-2-specific TCRs that had been generated with the MIRA antigen-specificity platform. Breadth was defined as the fraction of unique TCRs that were SARS-CoV-2-associated, and depth was defined as the fraction of total T cells that were SARS-CoV-2-associated. Using the MIRA data, each spike-specific TCR was assigned both to the spike region to which the TCR was reactive and to a CD4 or CD8 class. Log10-transformed breadth and depth values were compared by one-way ANOVA with Sidak's multiple comparisons tests. The table comes from immuneACCESS by way of TCRdb, which keeps in-frame sequences with V and J called. Part of the clones is missing from these tables; in studies checked, under half for an unresolved V gene and the rest for unknown reasons. V, J and clone size are taken as reported in that table, and D and trimming were inferred from the DNA itself. The sample includes more than 70,000 clones, with roughly nine tenths observed a single time. Roughly 1.2% of the sample is held by the ten biggest clonotypes.

Trimming takes 0 bases off V and 5 bases off J; junction bases not matched to a gene: 3. Reading from cysteine to phenylalanine, the CDR3 counts 16 amino acids. Of all the DNA, just the CDR3 is kept, 48 bases in frame from base 1. CDR1 and CDR2 were assigned from the germline V gene (reference sequence) as LNHDA and SQIVND. This clone was detected a few times. Its antigen is currently not known. No base qualities exist here, and no much larger clone lies one base off it. Taken with the paper, the label for time point translates to: about 28 days (+/-7) after the second vaccine dose. AZD1222 recipients whose second dose came at about 4 weeks and those whose second dose came at about 12 weeks were combined into one group, since spike-specific TCR depth and breadth did not differ between the two schedules. Samples from vaccinated people were obtained from the UK trials COV001 and COV002, which included a single-blind randomized controlled phase 2/3 trial of AZD1222 (ChAdOx1 nCoV-19) in healthy adults. For TCRbeta chain sequencing, PBMC samples from trial participants were taken at day 0 and at day 28 after the second dose.

Overall study outcomes, separate from this receptor: Participants were mostly white British, with more females than males. The authors suggested clonal diversity may have been underestimated. Conclusions about previously exposed vaccinees are limited because only six or seven AZD1222 recipients were SARS-CoV-2 seropositive at baseline. Epitopes outside the regions mutated in the B.1.351 and B.1.1.7 variants were reportedly recognized by nearly half of the unique spike-specific TCRs. The vaccine-associated CD4 TCRs covered the entire spike protein, and the dominant responses fell in regions 160-218 and 743-854. The 56-69-year group was small, and its depth increase did not reach significance, likely because of low power. Because no day 14 peak-response samples were available, the repertoires could be characterized only after the peak T cell response. Spike-specific TCR breadth and depth rose significantly after two AZD1222 doses compared with day 0 and with MenACWY recipients.

This sample comprised peripheral blood, obtained 28 days after the second AZD1222 dose. The chain joins TRBV19 to TRBJ2-2; a stretch of 10 junction bases matches TRBD2. The receptor comes from an adult who received the AZD1222 COVID-19 vaccine. For the CDR3, the sequence is CASSIEAGGPTGELFF. The sequenced DNA: TGTGCCAGTAGTATAGAAGCGGGAGGGCCGACCGGGGAGCTGTTTTTT.